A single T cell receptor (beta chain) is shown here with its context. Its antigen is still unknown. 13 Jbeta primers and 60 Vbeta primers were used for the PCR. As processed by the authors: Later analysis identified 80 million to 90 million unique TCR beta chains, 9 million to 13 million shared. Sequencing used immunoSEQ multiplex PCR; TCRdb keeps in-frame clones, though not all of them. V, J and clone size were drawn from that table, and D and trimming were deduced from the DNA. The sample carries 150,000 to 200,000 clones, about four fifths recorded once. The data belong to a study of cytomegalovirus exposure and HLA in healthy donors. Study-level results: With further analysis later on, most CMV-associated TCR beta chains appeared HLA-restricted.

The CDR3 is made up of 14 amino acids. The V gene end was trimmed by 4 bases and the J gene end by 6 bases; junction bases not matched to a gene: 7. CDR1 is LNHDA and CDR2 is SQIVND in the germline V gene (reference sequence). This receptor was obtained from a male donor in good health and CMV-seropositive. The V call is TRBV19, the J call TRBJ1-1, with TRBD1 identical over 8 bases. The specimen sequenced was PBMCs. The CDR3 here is CASSSLDRDSEAFF. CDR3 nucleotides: TGTGCCAGTAGTAGTCTGGACAGGGACTCTGAAGCTTTCTTT.